This note documents a single T cell receptor (beta chain) sequence. This sample stems from a study of blood T cell repertoires in COVID-19. Overall study: COVID-19 samples collected from the United States, Italy and Spain covered acute and convalescent phases. PBMCs, B-cell-depleted T cells, or T cells were the source of the cDNA or gDNA that made up the material.

As processed by the authors: Reference gene primer amplification gave estimated nucleated cell counts. The protocol was immunoSEQ multiplex PCR, while the TCRdb copy is restricted to in-frame clones and leaves out a portion. V and J calls and clone size come straight from that table; D and trimming were deduced from the DNA. The sample records about 120,000 clones, around three quarters being singletons. Trimming cost V 5 bases and J 1 base; bases outside gene matches: 5. CDR1 is GTSNPN, CDR2 SVGIG, per germline (reference sequence). The CDR3 runs to 14 residues. This rearrangement joins TRBV30 to TRBJ1-5, with 7 bases matching TRBD1. This clonotype originated in a woman aged 80 or over with acute or convalescent COVID-19. The sequencing sample was made of peripheral blood. The CDR3 DNA reads TGTGCCTGGGGGGGACAGCCCAGCAATCAGCCCCAGCATTTT. It codes for CAWGGQPSNQPQHF.